These 16 T cell receptor beta chains came from one sample sequenced in a study of T cells after yellow fever vaccination. Using its own MiXCR run on the 5' RACE reads, TCRdb lists one record per CDR3 protein. The sample includes some 350,000 distinct CDR3 sequences, around 6.4% of them seen just once. The sample in question was PBMCs, obtained 5 days after the yellow fever booster vaccination. Receptor source: a man between 25 and 39 years old who received the YFV17D yellow fever vaccine.

This clonotype came up many times. The chain carries TRBV7-2 and TRBJ2-3; maybe TRBD2 (6 bases). In germline, CDR1 is SGHTA, CDR2 FQGNSA. V lost 3 bases and J 6 bases, leaving 19 bases between the germline ends. The CDR3 spans 16 residues. The CDR3 loop is CASSFYGSHSGDTQYF. The CDR3, as DNA: TGTGCCAGCAGCTTTTACGGGAGCCATTCTGGGGATACGCAGTATTTT. Full variable domain (rest looked up from reference TRBV7-2 and TRBJ2-3): GAGVSQSPSNKVTEKGKDVELRCDPISGHTALYWYRQSLGQGLEFLIYFQGNSAPDKSGLPSDRFSAERTGGSVSTLTIQRTQQEDSAVYLCASSFYGSHSGDTQYFGPGTRLTVL.

This clonotype was picked up a small number of times. The chain recombines TRBV20-1 with TRBJ2-7, with 12 bases fitting TRBD2. Germline V gene lookup returns CDR1 DFQATT and CDR2 SNEGSKA (reference sequence). V gave up 3 bases and J gave up 5 bases; unmatched junction bases: 8. The CDR3 contains 15 residues. The CDR3 is CSASELAGGPNEQYF. The CDR3 DNA is TGCAGTGCTAGCGAGCTAGCGGGAGGGCCCAACGAGCAGTACTTC.

The V call is TRBV18, the J call TRBJ2-5; TRBD2 agrees at 8 bases. Germline assignment: CDR1 KGHSH and CDR2 LQKENI. V lost 3 bases to trimming and J lost 5 bases; unmatched junction nucleotides: 8. The CDR3 consists of 15 residues. The DNA for the CDR3 is TGTGCCAGCTCACCGAGTATAGCGGGAAGTGAGACCCAGTACTTC. It yields the protein CASSPSIAGSETQYF. The full variable domain, its missing parts supplied by reference TRBV18 and TRBJ2-5, is NAGVMQNPRHLVRRRGQEARLRCSPMKGHSHVYWYRQLPEEGLKFMVYLQKENIIDESGMPKERFSAEFPKEGPSILRIQQVVRGDSAAYFCASSPSIAGSETQYFGPGTRLLVL.

The chain links TRBV9 to TRBJ2-7, with 15 bases identical to TRBD2. Germline CDR1 is SGDLS and CDR2 is YYNGEE. Losses at the gene ends were 4 bases for V and 9 bases for J; bases not matched to a gene: 5. This CDR3 region has 14 residues. For the CDR3, the DNA is TGTGCCAGCAGCCCGGGACTAGCGGGAGGTTGGCAGTACTTC. Its protein product is CASSPGLAGGWQYF.

CDR3 coding DNA: TGTGCCAGCAGCGCCTACAGGGTTGGAGACGAGCAGTACTTC. It translates to CASSAYRVGDEQYF. The chain carries TRBV11-2 and TRBJ2-7, with D tentatively TRBD1 (6 bases). V lost 5 bases to trimming and J lost 5 bases, with 16 bases between them. This CDR3 spans 14 amino acids. The germline V gene has CDR1 SGHAT and CDR2 FQNNGV.

The V call is TRBV28, the J call TRBJ2-7, with TRBD2 matching over 8 bases. V shed 6 bases, J shed 7 bases, and the junction held 5 bases outside the gene matches. Looked up from germline, CDR1 is MDHEN and CDR2 is SYDVKM. This CDR3 has 12 amino acids. The CDR3 nucleotides are TGTGCCAGCAGGACTAGCGCCAAAGAGCAGTACTTC. It translates to CASRTSAKEQYF.

The sample holds a few counts of this clonotype. The chain joins TRBV12-3 or TRBV12-4 to TRBJ2-1, with D perhaps TRBD2 (6 bases). The CDR3 has 13 residues. V dropped 8 bases and J dropped 7 bases, with 15 bases sitting between them. CDR3 sequence: CASRGLASNEQFF. The CDR3 nucleotides are TGTGCCAGCCGTGGGCTAGCGAGTAATGAGCAGTTCTTC.

This clonotype came up many times. V is TRBV9 and J is TRBJ2-1; D uncertain. There are 15 residues in the CDR3. V was pared by 0 bases and J by 0 bases, with 7 bases between. Germline-derived CDR1 and CDR2 are SGDLS and YYNGEE. CDR3 protein: CASSVVPSSYNEQFF. Written as DNA, the CDR3 is TGTGCCAGCAGCGTAGTCCCGAGCTCCTACAATGAGCAGTTCTTC.

This clonotype was detected many times. The chain employs TRBV18 and TRBJ1-1; D unclear. The CDR3 has 13 residues. CDR1 KGHSH and CDR2 LQKENI come from the germline V gene. Trimming stripped 6 bases from V and 0 bases from J, with 8 bases between. The CDR3 DNA sequence: TGTGCCAGCTCCGGAAGCCTGAACACTGAAGCTTTCTTT. As protein: CASSGSLNTEAFF.

This clonotype was seen only a few times. The V gene is TRBV20-1, the J gene TRBJ1-1; D gene ambiguous. The CDR3 length is 12 residues. Trimming shortened V by 3 bases and J by 3 bases, and 8 bases separated the two germline ends. Germline loops: CDR1 DFQATT, CDR2 SNEGSKA (reference sequence). The CDR3 nucleotides are TGCAGTGCTAGTCGCAGGCACACTGAAGCTTTCTTT. This translates into CSASRRHTEAFF.

The rearrangement joins TRBV7-2 to TRBJ1-5; 7 bases line up with TRBD1. The CDR3 contains 16 residues. Trimming removed 4 bases from V and 5 bases from J; junction bases left unmatched: 11. Germline values: CDR1 SGHTA, CDR2 FQGNSA. The chain's CDR3 is CASSSPDRVMDQPQHF. The CDR3 region has the DNA TGTGCCAGCAGCTCTCCCGACAGGGTCATGGATCAGCCCCAGCATTTT.

The rearrangement uses TRBV5-1 and TRBJ2-7; 9 bases map to TRBD1. With V trimmed by 3 bases and J by 4 bases, 5 bases remained unmatched. The CDR3 totals 14 residues. From germline, CDR1 is SGHRS and CDR2 YFSETQ. The CDR3 DNA reads TGCGCCAGCAGCTGGCTGGACAGGGGATACGAGCAGTACTTC. Translated, it gives CASSWLDRGYEQYF.

CDR3 sequence (DNA): TGCTTCTTACTGGGTCTAGCGAACACCGGGGAGCTGTTTTTT. It specifies CFLLGLANTGELFF. This chain uses TRBV20-1 with TRBJ2-2; no firm D call. Germline CDR1 DFQATT, CDR2 SNEGSKA (reference sequence). This CDR3 contains 14 residues.

At least ten counts were recorded for this clonotype. The J gene is TRBJ2-3, the V gene TRBV20-1; 8 bases are a match to TRBD2. Germline V gene data show CDR1 as DFQATT and CDR2 as SNEGSKA (reference sequence). V was clipped by 1 base and J by 3 bases; unmatched bases: 9. CDR3 length: 16 amino acids. The DNA of the CDR3 is TGCAGTGCTAGAGGGACCGGGACTAGGTCTACAGATACGCAGTATTTT. It encodes CSARGTGTRSTDTQYF.

The table lists this clonotype with many counts. The rearrangement uses TRBV12-3 or TRBV12-4 and TRBJ2-7; 9 nucleotides align to TRBD2. The CDR3 extends over 16 amino acids. V gave up 5 bases and J gave up 5 bases; unmatched junction bases: 13. The CDR3 DNA reads as TGTGCCAGCAGTCCTAGGGGGACTAGCTTGTTCGACGAGCAGTACTTC. It yields the protein CASSPRGTSLFDEQYF.

This clonotype was counted between two and nine times. The gene calls are TRBV10-3 and TRBJ1-1; 7 bases match TRBD1. The germline gives CDR1 ENHRY, CDR2 SYGVKD. J lost 3 bases, V lost 9 bases, and 13 bases had no gene match. The CDR3 extends over 15 amino acids. The chain's CDR3 is CAIRQGIDRDTEAFF. CDR3 DNA: TGTGCCATACGACAGGGAATCGATCGGGACACTGAAGCTTTCTTT.